A single T cell receptor beta chain is shown here with its context. The protocol was immunoSEQ multiplex PCR, while the TCRdb copy is restricted to in-frame clones and leaves out a portion. The data contain some 220,000 clones, around 86% of them singletons. The sample comes from a study of blood T cell repertoires in COVID-19. Study details: The cDNA or gDNA used as material had been derived from T cells, B-cell-depleted T cells, or PBMCs.

J gave up 4 bases and V 2 bases, and 7 bases lay outside the gene matches. The CDR3 covers 16 residues. Germline lookup yields CDR1 SGHTA and CDR2 FQGNSA. Sequenced sample: peripheral blood. This sequence joins TRBV7-2 and TRBJ1-3, with TRBD1 matching 8 bases. This clonotype originated in a woman in her seventies with COVID-19, enrolled during active disease. The CDR3 loop is CASSLRNRGTGNTIYF. The CDR3, as DNA: TGTGCCAGCAGCTTACGCAACAGGGGGACAGGAAACACCATATATTTT.